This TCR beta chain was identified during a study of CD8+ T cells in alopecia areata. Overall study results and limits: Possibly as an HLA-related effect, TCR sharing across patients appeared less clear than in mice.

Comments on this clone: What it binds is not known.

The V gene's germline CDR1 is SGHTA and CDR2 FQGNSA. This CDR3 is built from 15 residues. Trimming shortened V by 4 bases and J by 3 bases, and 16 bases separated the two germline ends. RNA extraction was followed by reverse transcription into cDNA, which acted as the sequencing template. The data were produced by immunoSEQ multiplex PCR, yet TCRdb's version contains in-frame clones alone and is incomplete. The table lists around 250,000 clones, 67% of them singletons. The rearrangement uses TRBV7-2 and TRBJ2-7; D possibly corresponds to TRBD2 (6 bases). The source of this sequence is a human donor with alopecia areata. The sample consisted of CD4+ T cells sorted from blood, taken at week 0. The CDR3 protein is CASSSRGGYGYEQYF. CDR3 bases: TGTGCCAGCAGCTCAAGAGGAGGGTATGGCTACGAGCAGTACTTC.